The 9 T cell receptor beta chains in this list originate from one sample, sequenced in a study of T cells after somatic rescue of genetic block. Assay used: immunoSEQ multiplex PCR; TCRdb lists only in-frame clones, some missing. The profile shows some 15,000 clones, approximately 71% of them singletons. Sequences were obtained from peripheral blood mononuclear cells (PBMCs). These receptors came from a man between 18 and 29 years old.

V usage is TRBV6-1 and J usage is TRBJ2-7; 10 positions match TRBD1. The V and J ends lost 5 bases and 4 bases, in that order; junction bases with no gene match: 5. This CDR3 has 14 residues. Germline V CDR1 and CDR2: MNHNS, SASEGT. DNA for the CDR3: TGTGCCAGCAGTCACGACAGGGGGCTTTACGAGCAGTACTTC. Translated, it gives CASSHDRGLYEQYF.

This clone ranks as medium-sized. In nucleotides, the CDR3 is TGTGCCAGTAGTATGAGTAGAACCTACGAGCAGTACTTC. Translation gives CASSMSRTYEQYF. V and J are TRBV19 and TRBJ2-7; D unclear. V was cut by 3 bases and J by 2 bases, with 8 bases left in between. Germline assignment: CDR1 LNHDA and CDR2 SQIVND (reference sequence). This CDR3 has 13 residues. Using reference TRBV19 and TRBJ2-7 for the parts outside the CDR3, the full variable domain is DGGITQSPKYLFRKEGQNVTLSCEQNLNHDAMYWYRQDPGQGLRLIYYSQIVNDFQKGDIAEGYSVSREKKESFPLTVTSAQKNPTAFYLCASSMSRTYEQYFGPGTRLTVT.

The chain has TRBV7-3 and TRBJ2-5, with 10 bases identical to TRBD1. The last part of the DNA fits TRBJ2-7 better; the J call may be wrong. CDR1 is SGHTA, CDR2 FQGTGA, per germline. The CDR3 spans 14 residues. The CDR3 DNA reads TGTGCCAGCAGCTGGGACGGACAGGGGGACGAGCAGTACTTC. As protein: CASSWDGQGDEQYF.

This rearrangement joins TRBV5-1 to TRBJ2-7, with D possibly TRBD2 on 5 matching bases. With 0 bases removed from V and 9 bases from J, the gap between germline ends came to 7 bases. CDR3 size: 11 residues. Germline CDR1 and CDR2: SGHRS and YFSETQ. As DNA, the CDR3 is TGCGCCAGCAGCTTGGGAGCGGTGCAGTACTTC. This codes for CASSLGAVQYF. Looking up the rest from reference TRBV5-1 and TRBJ2-7 gives the full variable domain: KAGVTQTPRYLIKTRGQQVTLSCSPISGHRSVSWYQQTPGQGLQFLFEYFSETQRNKGNFPGRFSGRQFSNSRSEMNVSTLELGDSALYLCASSLGAVQYFGPGTRLTVT.

The chain combines TRBV11-2 with TRBJ2-7, with D unresolved. This CDR3 spans 15 amino acids. The germline V gene encodes CDR1 SGHAT and CDR2 FQNNGV. Trimming took off 0 bases at V and 1 base at J, with 10 bases between the two ends. CDR3 bases: TGTGCCAGCAGCTTAGAAGGGCTTCAGTCCTACGAGCAGTACTTC. Protein: CASSLEGLQSYEQYF.

In its sample, this clone was seen a few times. The chain recombines TRBV19 with TRBJ1-1; D is unresolved. The germline gives CDR1 LNHDA, CDR2 SQIVND (reference sequence). The CDR3 totals 15 residues. V was clipped by 2 bases and J by 1 base, with 11 bases between them. CDR3 nucleotides: TGTGCCAGTAGTATATATAAGGGCCGGAACACTGAAGCTTTCTTT. Amino acids: CASSIYKGRNTEAFF.

The CDR3 reads CSVEVTGHLSGAFF. For the CDR3, the DNA is TGCAGCGTTGAAGTTACGGGACACCTTAGCGGGGCTTTCTTT. V and J are TRBV29-1 and TRBJ1-1; possibly TRBD1 for D (6 bases). Trimming removed 1 base at V and 11 bases at J, with 20 bases between. CDR3 length: 14 residues. Germline lookup yields CDR1 SQVTM and CDR2 ANQGSEA.

This clone was detected once. An end of the junction differs from the germline gene, which may be a read error. This CDR3 is also generated by other DNA sequences in the sample. The chain has TRBV2 and TRBJ2-3; D might be TRBD1 or TRBD2, each matching 5 bases. This CDR3 comprises 12 residues. The germline gives CDR1 SNHLY, CDR2 FYNNEI. Here the CDR3 DNA reads TGTGCCAGCAGTGTGGGACCGTTGATCAGAAATTTT. The encoded protein is CASSVGPLIRNF.

The V call is TRBV5-1, the J call TRBJ2-1; 16 bases are a match to TRBD2. The CDR3 runs to 17 residues. The J segment lost 5 bases and the V segment lost 4 bases, leaving 6 bases of the junction unmatched. The germline gives CDR1 SGHRS, CDR2 YFSETQ. The CDR3 sequence: CASSAPGLAGGHNEQFF. CDR3 coding DNA: TGCGCCAGCAGCGCGCCGGGACTAGCGGGGGGGCACAATGAGCAGTTCTTC.